The rows below give T cell receptor beta chains drawn from one sample of a study of vaccination effects on CD4 cells after COVID-19. No antigen is known for these receptors. Using immunoSEQ multiplex PCR, the repertoire was profiled, and TCRdb retains in-frame clones only, with some absent. The sample lists some 68,000 clones, 80% occurring once. This specimen consisted of CD4+ T cells from PBMCs cultured with SARS-CoV-2 spike peptides, obtained before COVID-19 vaccination. Receptors originate from a human donor who received a COVID-19 vaccine. Each CDR3 is given with its conserved first and last residue. The D gene is left open where the match is weak. The size field is filled for only some rows; it gives once, few, many or a size class.

abundance,j_gene,d_gene,v_gene,CDR3aa,CDR3nt
NA,TRBJ2-6,NA,TRBV6-5,CASKAGPSGANVLTF,TGTGCCAGCAAGGCAGGGCCCTCTGGGGCCAACGTCCTGACTTTC
NA,TRBJ2-3,NA,TRBV9,CASSPSLASTDTQYF,TGTGCCAGCAGCCCTAGTCTAGCGAGCACAGATACGCAGTATTTT
once,TRBJ2-1,TRBD1,TRBV6-5,CASRSGTGTNEQFF,TGTGCCAGCAGATCCGGGACAGGGACCAATGAGCAGTTCTTC
NA,TRBJ2-5,TRBD1,TRBV24-1,CATSNGDRVYQETQYF,TGTGCCACCAGTAACGGGGACAGGGTATACCAAGAGACCCAGTACTTC
NA,TRBJ2-1,NA,TRBV27,CASSPGIDYNEQFF,TGTGCCAGCAGTCCCGGGATAGACTACAATGAGCAGTTCTTC
NA,TRBJ1-1,NA,TRBV18,CASSPSSADETEAFF,TGTGCCAGCTCACCATCTTCGGCAGATGAAACAGAAGCTTTCTTT
NA,TRBJ1-1,NA,TRBV27,CASSGQINTEAFF,TGTGCCAGCAGCGGACAGATTAACACTGAAGCTTTCTTT
NA,TRBJ2-1,NA,TRBV5-1,CASSSGWGGAFNEQFF,TGCGCCAGCAGCTCCGGGTGGGGGGGCGCTTTCAATGAGCAGTTCTTC
NA,TRBJ1-4,TRBD1,TRBV4-3,CASSRLAPGQGGEKLFF,TGCGCCAGCAGCCGACTTGCACCGGGACAGGGGGGCGAAAAACTGTTTTTT
NA,TRBJ1-1,NA,TRBV6-2/TRBV6-3,CASSWSGRSSHTEAFF,TGTGCCAGCAGTTGGTCGGGTCGCTCCTCTCACACTGAAGCTTTCTTT
NA,TRBJ1-2,NA,TRBV5-1,CASSLVDGTNYGYTF,TGCGCCAGCAGCTTGGTCGACGGAACTAACTATGGCTACACCTTC
few,TRBJ1-2,TRBD1,TRBV7-9,CASSGMGQTYGYTF,TGTGCCAGCAGCGGGATGGGACAGACCTATGGCTACACCTTC
NA,TRBJ2-1,NA,TRBV19,CASSWVNNEQFF,TGTGCCAGTAGTTGGGTCAACAATGAGCAGTTCTTC
NA,TRBJ1-1,TRBD1,TRBV5-1,CASKEQGAREAFF,TGCGCCAGCAAGGAACAGGGGGCGCGTGAAGCTTTCTTT
NA,TRBJ2-2,NA,TRBV7-2,CASSLTGYTGELFF,TGTGCCAGCAGCTTAACGGGTTACACCGGGGAGCTGTTTTTT
NA,TRBJ1-3,NA,TRBV5-4,CASSFRTDGNTIYF,TGTGCCAGCAGCTTCCGGACAGATGGAAACACCATATATTTT
NA,TRBJ1-1,TRBD1,TRBV11-1,CASSSSGGTEAFF,TGTGCCAGCAGCTCGTCAGGGGGCACTGAAGCTTTCTTT
NA,TRBJ2-3,NA,TRBV25-1,CASSESRGRRDTQYF,TGTGCCAGCAGTGAATCCCGAGGGCGCAGAGATACGCAGTATTTT
NA,TRBJ1-2,TRBD1,TRBV2,CASRSGGQGALGYTF,TGTGCCAGCAGGAGCGGGGGACAGGGGGCCCTTGGCTACACCTTC
NA,TRBJ1-1,NA,TRBV6-2/TRBV6-3,CASSDRSANTEAFF,TGTGCCAGCAGCGACCGATCAGCGAACACTGAAGCTTTCTTT
NA,TRBJ1-4,NA,TRBV28,CATTNNDNEKLFF,TGTGCCACTACGAACAACGATAATGAAAAACTGTTTTTT
NA,TRBJ2-6,NA,TRBV4-1,CASSRKGWTSVSGANVLTF,TGCGCCAGCAGCCGGAAGGGATGGACATCGGTCTCTGGGGCCAACGTCCTGACTTTC
NA,TRBJ1-6,NA,TRBV6-5,CASTPGGNYNSPLHF,TGTGCCAGCACCCCGGGGGGGAACTATAATTCACCCCTCCACTTT
NA,TRBJ1-3,TRBD1,TRBV5-1,CASSPRLGSGGSGNTIYF,TGCGCCAGCAGCCCACGGTTGGGCTCAGGGGGCTCTGGAAACACCATATATTTT
NA,TRBJ2-1,NA,TRBV20-1,CSASFGNEQFF,TGCAGTGCTAGTTTTGGAAATGAGCAGTTCTTC
NA,TRBJ1-1,TRBD1,TRBV7-3,CASSLGRDRNTEAFF,TGTGCCAGCAGCTTAGGCCGGGACAGAAACACTGAAGCTTTCTTT
NA,TRBJ1-4,NA,TRBV5-1,CASSLGGGLGTNEKLFF,TGCGCCAGCAGCTTGGGTGGGGGCCTCGGAACTAATGAAAAACTGTTTTTT
once,TRBJ1-2,NA,TRBV5-1,CASSLERGDYGYTF,TGCGCCAGCAGCTTGGAACGGGGGGACTATGGCTACACCTTC
NA,TRBJ2-1,TRBD2,TRBV7-2,CASSFLAGGPIYNEQFF,TGTGCCAGCAGCTTCCTAGCGGGGGGCCCGATATACAATGAGCAGTTCTTC
NA,TRBJ1-4,NA,TRBV18,CASSRALNEKLFF,TGTGCCAGCTCACGGGCCTTAAATGAAAAACTGTTTTTT
NA,TRBJ1-3,NA,TRBV19,CASRDAPSGNTIYF,TGTGCCAGTAGGGACGCACCCTCTGGAAACACCATATATTTT
NA,TRBJ1-3,NA,TRBV6-2/TRBV6-3,CASSYGRVITGNTIYF,TGTGCCAGCAGTTACGGCAGGGTAATAACTGGAAACACCATATATTTT